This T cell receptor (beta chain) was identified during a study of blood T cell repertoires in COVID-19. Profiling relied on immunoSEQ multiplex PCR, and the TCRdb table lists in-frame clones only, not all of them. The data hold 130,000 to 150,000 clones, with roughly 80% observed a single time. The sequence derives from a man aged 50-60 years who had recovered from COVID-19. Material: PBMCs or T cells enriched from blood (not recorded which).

CDR3 protein: CASSSGQGAETQYF. CDR3 sequence (DNA): TGTGCCAGCAGCTCGGGACAGGGGGCGGAGACCCAGTACTTC. The chain employs TRBV7-3 and TRBJ2-5; 12 nucleotides line up with TRBD1. This CDR3 has 14 amino acids. V dropped 4 bases and J dropped 5; count of bases not matched to a gene: 2. The germline V gene encodes CDR1 SGHTA and CDR2 FQGTGA.